What follows are 5 T cell receptor beta chains derived from one specimen sequenced in a study of blood T cell repertoires in COVID-19. This table comes from immunoSEQ multiplex PCR, and its TCRdb copy is limited to in-frame clones, with some not included. This sample has 350,000 or so clones, with roughly nine tenths found just once. The sample consisted of peripheral blood. These receptors were taken from a woman aged 60-70 years with COVID-19, enrolled during active disease.

The chain carries TRBV30 and TRBJ1-4; D unclear. V lost 3 bases to trimming and J lost 8 bases, with 7 bases between them. The CDR3 has 11 amino acids. Germline CDR1 is GTSNPN and CDR2 is SVGIG (reference sequence). CDR3 sequence reads: CAWRTAEKLFF. The CDR3 nucleotides are TGTGCCTGGAGAACAGCAGAAAAACTGTTTTTT. Combining the CDR3 with reference TRBV30 and TRBJ1-4 gives the whole variable domain SQTIHQWPATLVQPVGSPLSLECTVEGTSNPNLYWYRQAAGRGLQLLFYSVGIGQISSEVPQNLSASRPQDRQFILSSKKLLLSDSGFYLCAWRTAEKLFFGSGTQLSVL.

The chain carries TRBV2 and TRBJ2-5; tentatively, D is TRBD1 (5 bases). This CDR3 is built from 16 residues. Trimming left V 4 bases short and J 1 base short, with 16 bases between. Germline lookup yields CDR1 SNHLY and CDR2 FYNNEI. The CDR3 DNA reads TGTGCCAGCAGTGGCAGGGCCCAAAAAAGCCAAGAGACCCAGTACTTC. It translates to CASSGRAQKSQETQYF.

The chain carries TRBV5-1 and TRBJ1-4, with TRBD1 matching 10 bases. V trimming: 0 bases; J trimming: 2 bases; junction bases outside the gene matches: 7. CDR1 SGHRS and CDR2 YFSETQ come from the germline V gene. CDR3 length equals 18 residues. CDR3 amino acids: CASSLGDRGVFTNEKLFF. The CDR3 DNA follows: TGCGCCAGCAGCTTGGGGGACAGGGGAGTATTTACTAATGAAAAACTGTTTTTT. The full variable domain, its missing parts supplied by reference TRBV5-1 and TRBJ1-4, is KAGVTQTPRYLIKTRGQQVTLSCSPISGHRSVSWYQQTPGQGLQFLFEYFSETQRNKGNFPGRFSGRQFSNSRSEMNVSTLELGDSALYLCASSLGDRGVFTNEKLFFGSGTQLSVL.

This clone is a singleton in its sample. The chain uses TRBV6-5 and TRBJ1-3; 8 bases line up with TRBD1. This CDR3 contains 14 residues. Germline trimming cut 7 bases from V and 1 base from J; bases unmatched to any gene: 3. Germline CDR1 MNHEY, CDR2 SVGAGI. CDR3 sequence reads: CASNRQGSGNTIYF. CDR3 bases: TGTGCCAGCAATCGACAGGGGTCTGGAAACACCATATATTTT.

V gene TRBV24-1 combines with J gene TRBJ2-1, with D maybe TRBD2 (7 bases). This CDR3 is built from 14 residues. Germline CDR1 is KGHDR and CDR2 is SFDVKD. The germline V and J ends were trimmed by 7 bases and 6 bases, with 15 bases remaining between them. This CDR3 reads CATSSWEGGNEQFF. The CDR3 coding sequence is TGTGCCACCAGCTCCTGGGAGGGGGGCAATGAGCAGTTCTTC.